This T cell receptor beta chain was captured in a study of early T cells in non-severe SARS-CoV-2 infection. This clonotype has a count of ten or more. Molecules of cDNA were individually given unique molecular identifiers that were attached to them. TCRdb independently ran MiXCR on the 5' RACE reads; one entry per CDR3 protein. The data hold almost 30,000 distinct CDR3 sequences, with 5.7% observed a single time. Trimming at V came to 2 bases and at J to 11 bases, leaving 20 bases not matched to a gene. Germline V lookup: CDR1 GTSNPN, CDR2 SVGIG (reference sequence). This CDR3 region has 16 residues.

This receptor was taken from an adult who was a healthcare worker with PCR-confirmed SARS-CoV-2 infection or an uninfected control (not recorded which). The chain links TRBV30 to TRBJ1-2; 7 bases are a match to TRBD1. Sequenced sample: whole blood. The CDR3 DNA reads as TGTGCCTGGAGTATCTACCCCGGAAAGGGGGCTCTCATTTACACCTTC. The encoded protein is CAWSIYPGKGALIYTF.